The rows below give T cell receptor beta chains drawn from one sample of a study of blood T cell repertoires in COVID-19. TCRdb's copy holds only in-frame clones and misses some; the assay was immunoSEQ multiplex PCR. The data contain over 20,000 clones, 70% to 90% of them singletons. Material for sequencing was peripheral blood. The receptor source for this set is a human donor in a cohort sampled during active COVID-19. The donor label of this sample is uncertain. The CDR3 runs from the conserved cysteine through the conserved F or W.

v_gene: TRBV30; CDR3aa: CAWRVPSGRWVRNEQFF
v_gene: TRBV11-2; CDR3aa: CASSLDIPGQATPYEQYF
v_gene: TRBV9; CDR3aa: CASSVGAVGSTDTQYF
v_gene: TRBV3-1/TRBV3-2; CDR3aa: CRRLAGKDTQYF
v_gene: TRBV3-1/TRBV3-2; CDR3aa: CASSQERGNEKLFF
v_gene: TRBV5-4; CDR3aa: CASSPQGAIYGYTF
v_gene: TRBV19; CDR3aa: CASSIGQGMGGELFF
v_gene: TRBV7-2; CDR3aa: CASSSGNSPLHF
v_gene: TRBV19; CDR3aa: CASRPGTGLTEAFF
v_gene: TRBV7-9; CDR3aa: CASSLGEGLGYNEQFF
v_gene: TRBV6-5; CDR3aa: CASSYSRDTVSYEQYF
v_gene: TRBV7-8; CDR3aa: CASSPAGQTNYGYTF
v_gene: TRBV24-1; CDR3aa: CATRGGTDTQYF
v_gene: TRBV12-3/TRBV12-4; CDR3aa: CASSLRAEGEAFF
v_gene: TRBV11-2; CDR3aa: CASSLRQGVDEQYF
v_gene: TRBV10-2; CDR3aa: CASSIAGEGEQYF
v_gene: TRBV24-1; CDR3aa: CATTEGLVDTQYF
v_gene: TRBV24-1; CDR3aa: CATSDFRDTQYF
v_gene: TRBV3-1/TRBV3-2; CDR3aa: CASSPDSHTTGRDEKLFF
v_gene: TRBV7-9; CDR3aa: CASSSTQGSGELFF
v_gene: TRBV19; CDR3aa: CASRIGQNTGELFF
v_gene: TRBV5-4; CDR3aa: CASSLGTSGNYEQFF
v_gene: TRBV9; CDR3aa: CASSVASVNEQFF
v_gene: TRBV5-1; CDR3aa: CASKGVTSTDTQYF
v_gene: TRBV19; CDR3aa: CASNSGGTGELFF
v_gene: TRBV2; CDR3aa: CASSGGRGSNEQYF